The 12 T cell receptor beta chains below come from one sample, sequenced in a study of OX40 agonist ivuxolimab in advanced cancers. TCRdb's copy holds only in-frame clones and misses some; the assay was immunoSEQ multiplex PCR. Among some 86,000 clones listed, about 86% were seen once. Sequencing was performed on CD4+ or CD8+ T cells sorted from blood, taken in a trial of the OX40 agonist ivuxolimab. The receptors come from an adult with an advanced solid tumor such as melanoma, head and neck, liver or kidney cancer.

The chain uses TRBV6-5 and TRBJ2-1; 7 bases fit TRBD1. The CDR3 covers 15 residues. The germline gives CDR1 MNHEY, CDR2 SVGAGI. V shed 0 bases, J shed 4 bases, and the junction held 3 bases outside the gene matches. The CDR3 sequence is CASSYSGGAYNEQFF. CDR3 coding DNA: TGTGCCAGCAGTTACTCAGGGGGCGCTTACAATGAGCAGTTCTTC.

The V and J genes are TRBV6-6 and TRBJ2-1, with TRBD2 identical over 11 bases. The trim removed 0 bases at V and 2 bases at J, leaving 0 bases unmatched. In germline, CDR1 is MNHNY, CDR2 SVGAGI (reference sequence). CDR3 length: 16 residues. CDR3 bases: TGTGCCAGCAGTTACTCGACTAGCGGGACCTACAATGAGCAGTTCTTC. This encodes CASSYSTSGTYNEQFF.

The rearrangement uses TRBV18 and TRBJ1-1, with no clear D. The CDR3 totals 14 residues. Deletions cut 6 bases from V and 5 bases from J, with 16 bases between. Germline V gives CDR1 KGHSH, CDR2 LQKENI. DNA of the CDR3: TGTGCCAGCTCCGAGGTCATGTCAGAGACTGAAGCTTTCTTT. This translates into CASSEVMSETEAFF.

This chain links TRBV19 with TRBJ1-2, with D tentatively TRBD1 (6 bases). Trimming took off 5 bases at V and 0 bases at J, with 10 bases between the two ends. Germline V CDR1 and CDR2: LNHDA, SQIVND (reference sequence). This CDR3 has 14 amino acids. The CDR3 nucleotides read TGTGCCAGTAGTGCGGACAGAGCTAACTATGGCTACACCTTC. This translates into CASSADRANYGYTF.

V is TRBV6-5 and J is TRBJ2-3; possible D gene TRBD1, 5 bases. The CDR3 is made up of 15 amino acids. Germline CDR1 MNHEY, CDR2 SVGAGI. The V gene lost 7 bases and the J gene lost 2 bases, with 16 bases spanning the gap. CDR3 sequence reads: CASTRVSGPTDTQYF. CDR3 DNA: TGTGCCAGCACCCGAGTGTCAGGGCCCACAGATACGCAGTATTTT.

The CDR3 DNA sequence: TGTGCCAGCAGTGAGTTTGACACAGCGAGGGACTACACCTTC. Translation: CASSEFDTARDYTF. V is TRBV6-5 and J is TRBJ1-2, with D unresolved. CDR3 length: 14 residues. The germline V gene has CDR1 MNHEY and CDR2 SVGAGI. Trimming pared 5 bases from V and 10 bases from J, leaving 20 bases between.

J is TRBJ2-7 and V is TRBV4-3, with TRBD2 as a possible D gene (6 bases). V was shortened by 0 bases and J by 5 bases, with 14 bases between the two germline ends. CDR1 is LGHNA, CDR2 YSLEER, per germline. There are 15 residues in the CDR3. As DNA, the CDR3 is TGCGCCAGCAGCCAAGATCCATTCGGGGGAAACGAGCAGTACTTC. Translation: CASSQDPFGGNEQYF.

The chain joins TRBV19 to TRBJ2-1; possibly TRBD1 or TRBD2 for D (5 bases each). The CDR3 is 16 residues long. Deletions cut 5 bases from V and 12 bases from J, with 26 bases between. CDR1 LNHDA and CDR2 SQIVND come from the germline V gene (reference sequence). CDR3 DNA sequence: TGTGCCAGTAGTTACGGCCTCGGGCAGATTGGGACGGGGCAGTTCTTC. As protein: CASSYGLGQIGTGQFF.

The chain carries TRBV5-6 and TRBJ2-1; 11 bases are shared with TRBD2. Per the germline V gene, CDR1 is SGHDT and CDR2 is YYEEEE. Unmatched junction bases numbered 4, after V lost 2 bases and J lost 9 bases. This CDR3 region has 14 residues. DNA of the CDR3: TGTGCCAGCAGCTTTCTAGCGGGAGGAAGTGAGCAGTTCTTC. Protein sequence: CASSFLAGGSEQFF.

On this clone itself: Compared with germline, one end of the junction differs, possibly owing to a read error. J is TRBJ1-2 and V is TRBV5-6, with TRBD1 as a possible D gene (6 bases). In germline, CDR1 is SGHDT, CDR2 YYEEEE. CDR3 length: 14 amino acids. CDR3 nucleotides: TGTGCCAGCAGCTTAATGGGGCAGGGGTATGGATACACCTTC. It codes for CASSLMGQGYGYTF. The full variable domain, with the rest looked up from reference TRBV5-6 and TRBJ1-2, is DAGVTQSPTHLIKTRGQQVTLRCSPKSGHDTVSWYQQALGQGPQFIFQYYEEEERQRGNFPDRFSGHQFPNYSSELNVNALLLGDSALYLCASSLMGQGYGYTFGSGTRLTVV.

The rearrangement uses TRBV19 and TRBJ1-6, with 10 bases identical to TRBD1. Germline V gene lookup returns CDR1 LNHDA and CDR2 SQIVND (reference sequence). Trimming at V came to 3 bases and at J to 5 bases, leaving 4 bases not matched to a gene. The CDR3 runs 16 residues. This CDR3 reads CASSMGQGRNNSPLHF. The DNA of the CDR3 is TGTGCCAGTAGTATGGGACAGGGGAGGAATAATTCACCCCTCCACTTT.

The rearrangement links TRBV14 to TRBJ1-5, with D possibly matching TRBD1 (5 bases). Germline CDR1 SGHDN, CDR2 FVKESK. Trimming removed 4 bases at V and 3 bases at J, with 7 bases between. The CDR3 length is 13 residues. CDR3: CASSPRDNQPQHF. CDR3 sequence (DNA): TGTGCCAGCAGCCCCAGGGACAATCAGCCCCAGCATTTT.